These 22 T cell receptor beta chains originate from one sample sequenced in a study of T cell repertoires in cytomegalovirus infection. TCRdb re-called the reads with MiXCR, one entry per CDR3 protein. The profile shows more than 140,000 distinct CDR3 sequences, 5.5% to 8% of them singletons. The sequencing sample was made of PBMCs. Every receptor here comes from a human donor in good health (CMV status not recorded). Some clones in this sample may be carry-over from other donors' samples.

This clonotype was detected many times. The rearrangement uses TRBV6-1 and TRBJ2-5; perhaps TRBD2 as D (6 bases). With 7 bases removed from V and 7 bases from J, the gap between germline ends came to 19 bases. This CDR3 is built from 14 residues. CDR1 and CDR2 (germline): MNHNS, SASEGT. The CDR3 region has the DNA TGTGCCAGCACCGAATCTAGCGCCGTGGGGACCCAGTACTTC. As protein: CASTESSAVGTQYF.

This clonotype has ten or more counts. For the CDR3, the DNA is TGTGCCAGCAGCTTAGGGGGCACAGGGGGCGCCAGGTACGAGCAGTACTTC. Translated: CASSLGGTGGARYEQYF. The genes are TRBV7-8 and TRBJ2-7; TRBD1 matches 9 bases. Looked up from germline, CDR1 is SGHVS and CDR2 is FQNEAQ. This CDR3 comprises 17 residues. The V and J ends lost 1 base and 4 bases, in that order; junction bases with no gene match: 11.

This clonotype was picked up many times. The V gene is TRBV20-1, the J gene TRBJ1-6; 9 bases agree with TRBD1. The trim removed 4 bases at V and 1 base at J, leaving 2 bases unmatched. The CDR3 covers 15 residues. The germline gives CDR1 DFQATT, CDR2 SNEGSKA (reference sequence). CDR3 region: CSAKTGGSYNSPLHF. The CDR3 DNA reads TGCAGTGCTAAGACAGGGGGGTCCTATAATTCACCCCTCCACTTT.

This clonotype was counted at least ten times. As DNA, the CDR3 is TGTGCCAGCAGCTTAGCGGGGGGCGCTGGGGCCGAGCAGTACTTC. Residues: CASSLAGGAGAEQYF. The chain links TRBV11-2 to TRBJ2-7; possibly TRBD2 for D (7 bases). Between the trimmed V and J ends, which lost 1 base and 6 bases, there was a span of 16 bases. The germline gives CDR1 SGHAT, CDR2 FQNNGV. The CDR3 is made up of 15 amino acids.

The chain joins TRBV27 to TRBJ2-1, with 8 bases lining up with TRBD1. Germline V gene sequence: CDR1 MNHEY, CDR2 SMNVEV (reference sequence). The CDR3 is 17 amino acids. J gave up 9 bases and V 1 base, and 14 bases lay outside the gene matches. CDR3 nucleotide sequence: TGTGCCAGCAGTTTATTTTCCGGGACAGGACGTGAGAGTGAGCAGTTCTTC. This sequence encodes CASSLFSGTGRESEQFF.

In this sample, this clonotype turned up many times. V is TRBV6-2 or TRBV6-3 and J is TRBJ1-1; D is possibly TRBD1 (5 bases). Deletions cut 4 bases from V and 5 bases from J, with 14 bases between. Germline V gene sequence: CDR1 MNHEY, CDR2 SVGEGT. The CDR3 contains 14 residues. The CDR3 nucleotides read TGTGCCAGCAGTTTCCAGGGCTGGGGGACTGAAGCTTTCTTT. Protein product: CASSFQGWGTEAFF.

The V call is TRBV28, the J call TRBJ1-1, with 10 bases aligning to TRBD1. The CDR3 extends over 14 amino acids. V dropped 11 bases and J dropped 4; count of bases not matched to a gene: 10. CDR1 and CDR2 (germline): MDHEN, SYDVKM. The CDR3 region is CALRDRGGRTEAFF. The CDR3 DNA reads as TGTGCCCTACGGGACAGGGGTGGGCGCACTGAAGCTTTCTTT.

This clonotype was detected ten times or more. The genes are TRBV7-2 and TRBJ2-5; 7 nucleotides agree with TRBD2. The CDR3 length is 13 residues. The trim removed 9 bases at V and 2 bases at J, leaving 6 bases unmatched. Germline V gene lookup returns CDR1 SGHTA and CDR2 FQGNSA. CDR3 nucleotide sequence: TGTGCCAGTGCGGGGGAGCTACAAGAGACCCAGTACTTC. It is translated as CASAGELQETQYF.

To note about this clonotype: A much larger clone differs from this one at a single base, so this may be a read error. The genes are TRBV7-6 and TRBJ2-7, with D perhaps matching TRBD1 or TRBD2 (6 bases each). CDR3 size: 16 residues. Germline V gene lookup returns CDR1 SGHVS and CDR2 FNYEAQ. Trimming removed 5 bases at V and 2 bases at J, with 19 bases between. In DNA, the CDR3 is TGTGCCAGCAGCCCACTTGTCGGGGGCAGCGCCTACGAGCAGTACTTC. Translation gives CASSPLVGGSAYEQYF.

This clonotype was counted ten times or more. The chain couples TRBV7-8 to TRBJ2-1; D might be TRBD1 or TRBD2, each matching 6 bases. The germline V gene encodes CDR1 SGHVS and CDR2 FQNEAQ. This CDR3 contains 16 residues. V was cut by 0 bases and J by 8 bases, with 17 bases left in between. CDR3 in DNA: TGTGCCAGCAGCTTAGCAGCGTACGGGGGCAGGGATGAGCAGTTCTTC. It specifies CASSLAAYGGRDEQFF.

The V call is TRBV28, the J call TRBJ2-1; 9 nucleotides agree with TRBD2. There are 19 residues in the CDR3. The ends lost 0 bases at V and 0 bases at J; junction bases unmatched: 9. Per germline, CDR1 MDHEN and CDR2 SYDVKM. CDR3 residues: CASSLWLAGLRSSYNEQFF. The CDR3 region has the DNA TGTGCCAGCAGTTTATGGCTAGCGGGGCTACGGAGCTCCTACAATGAGCAGTTCTTC.

The rearrangement joins TRBV7-8 to TRBJ1-5; D might be TRBD1 (6 bases). Germline CDR1 reads SGHVS; CDR2 reads FQNEAQ. This CDR3 contains 17 residues. Trimming took 0 bases from V and 0 from J, leaving 12 bases between them. The CDR3 DNA reads TGTGCCAGCAGCTTAGCTCAGGGGTATGATAGCAATCAGCCCCAGCATTTT. This gives the protein CASSLAQGYDSNQPQHF.

This clonotype was recorded at least ten times. The V call is TRBV7-8, the J call TRBJ1-2; tentatively, D is TRBD1 (5 bases). Germline V lookup: CDR1 SGHVS, CDR2 FQNEAQ. The length of the CDR3 is 15 residues. V lost 0 bases, J lost 3 bases, and 11 bases lay in between. The CDR3 DNA sequence: TGTGCCAGCAGCTTAGCAGAACAGGAGTACTATGGCTACACCTTC. This codes for CASSLAEQEYYGYTF.

This clonotype was detected only a few times. The rearrangement joins TRBV19 to TRBJ1-5; D unresolved. CDR1 and CDR2 from the germline V gene are LNHDA and SQIVND (reference sequence). Trimming shortened V by 8 bases and J by 2 bases, and 13 bases separated the two germline ends. The CDR3 consists of 14 residues. The chain's CDR3 is CASSSNGGNQPQHF. In DNA form, the CDR3 reads TGTGCCAGTTCCTCCAACGGGGGCAATCAGCCCCAGCATTTT.

This clonotype came up many times. The chain is built from TRBV5-5 and TRBJ2-1; possibly TRBD1 or TRBD2 for D (5 bases each). V lost 4 bases, J lost 9 bases, and 20 bases lay in between. Germline-derived CDR1 and CDR2 are SGHKS and YYEKEE (reference sequence). The CDR3 extends over 15 amino acids. The CDR3 here is CASSALRDLGAEQFF. CDR3 coding DNA: TGTGCCAGCAGCGCTCTGAGGGACCTGGGTGCTGAGCAGTTCTTC.

This clonotype was seen ten or more times. The V gene is TRBV7-2, the J gene TRBJ1-2, with unresolved D. Germline CDR1 is SGHTA and CDR2 is FQGNSA. The CDR3 is 16 residues long. The V gene lost 0 bases and the J gene lost 8 bases, with 19 bases spanning the gap. The CDR3 region has the DNA TGTGCCAGCAGCTTAGCGCTTGCGTCTCACGGTGCAGGCTACACCTTC. Its protein is CASSLALASHGAGYTF.

CDR3 sequence (DNA): TGTGCCAGCAGCTTAGTAATAAATAGCAATCAGCCCCAGCATTTT. Translation gives CASSLVINSNQPQHF. The rearrangement uses TRBV7-2 and TRBJ1-5; no definite D call. Germline V gene sequence: CDR1 SGHTA, CDR2 FQGNSA. The CDR3 covers 15 residues. V lost 1 base and J lost 0, with 7 bases in between.

This clonotype has at least ten counts. The genes are TRBV7-2 and TRBJ2-3, with 10 bases lining up with TRBD2. This CDR3 contains 16 residues. Looked up from germline, CDR1 is SGHTA and CDR2 is FQGNSA. V shed 5 bases, J shed 1 base, and the junction held 6 bases outside the gene matches. This CDR3 reads CASSPNLAGGTDTQYF. The CDR3, as DNA: TGTGCCAGCAGCCCTAATCTAGCGGGGGGCACAGATACGCAGTATTTT. The variable domain in full, completed from reference TRBV7-2 and TRBJ2-3, reads GAGVSQSPSNKVTEKGKDVELRCDPISGHTALYWYRQSLGQGLEFLIYFQGNSAPDKSGLPSDRFSAERTGGSVSTLTIQRTQQEDSAVYLCASSPNLAGGTDTQYFGPGTRLTVL.

This clonotype has at least ten counts. The chain carries TRBV7-8 and TRBJ1-1, with a weak D call TRBD1 (5 bases). The CDR3 is 14 amino acids. The V gene's germline CDR1 is SGHVS and CDR2 FQNEAQ. Trimming took 4 bases from V and 5 from J, leaving 14 bases between them. The CDR3 nucleotides read TGTGCCAGCAGCTCTAAGGGGAGGGAGACTGAAGCTTTCTTT. It translates to CASSSKGRETEAFF.

This clonotype was found many times. This sequence joins TRBV7-3 and TRBJ2-2, with no clear D. The CDR3 length is 13 residues. Trimming left V 4 bases short and J 4 bases short, with 7 bases between. The germline CDR1 and CDR2 sequences are SGHTA and FQGTGA. CDR3 loop: CASSSAFTGELFF. CDR3 nucleotide sequence: TGTGCCAGCAGCTCGGCATTCACCGGGGAGCTGTTTTTT.

This clonotype has a count of ten or more. The genes are TRBV7-2 and TRBJ2-3; 8 bases are shared with TRBD2. This CDR3 is 15 amino acids long. The junction had 7 bases not matched to a gene; V was cut back by 5 bases and J by 3 bases. The germline gives CDR1 SGHTA, CDR2 FQGNSA. This CDR3 reads CASSRRLASTDTQYF. CDR3 nucleotide sequence: TGTGCCAGCAGCCGTCGACTAGCGTCGACAGATACGCAGTATTTT.

Many counts were recorded for this clonotype. This chain joins TRBV5-8 and TRBJ2-7; the D is unclear. CDR3 length: 13 amino acids. The germline V gene encodes CDR1 SGHTS and CDR2 YDEGEE. V was clipped by 6 bases and J by 0 bases, with 10 bases between them. The CDR3 here is CASKGQISYEQYF. CDR3 coding DNA: TGTGCCAGCAAAGGCCAAATCTCCTACGAGCAGTACTTC.